Following are 10 T cell receptor beta chains from one sample sequenced in a study of cytomegalovirus exposure and HLA in healthy donors. Primers included in the PCR were 60 Vbeta and 13 Jbeta primers. Method: immunoSEQ multiplex PCR; TCRdb's copy keeps in-frame clones and lacks some. This table holds 100,000 or so clones, about 76% found once. The sample comprised PBMCs. Every receptor here comes from a woman between 40 and 55 years old in good health and CMV-seropositive.

This clone showed up just a few times. The rearrangement joins TRBV7-9 to TRBJ1-1, with D uncertain. The V gene's germline CDR1 is SEHNR and CDR2 FQNEAQ (reference sequence). The length of the CDR3 is 13 residues. The V end was cut by 3 bases, the J end by 1 base, with 6 bases between. CDR3 region: CASSLESNTEAFF. The CDR3 DNA reads TGTGCCAGCAGCTTGGAGTCGAACACTGAAGCTTTCTTT.

The chain carries TRBV30 and TRBJ2-1; 8 bases match TRBD2. Germline V gene sequence: CDR1 GTSNPN, CDR2 SVGIG (reference sequence). V lost 0 bases to trimming and J lost 3 bases; unmatched junction nucleotides: 7. The CDR3 runs to 16 residues. As DNA, the CDR3 is TGTGCCTGGAGTGTAGCGGGGGCCACCTACTACAATGAGCAGTTCTTC. Its protein is CAWSVAGATYYNEQFF.

The CDR3 nucleotides read TGTGCCACCAGCAGAGACCGAGGGCAGGGCAATCAGCCCCAGCATTTT. Its translation is CATSRDRGQGNQPQHF. The V call is TRBV15, the J call TRBJ1-5; D uncertain. V was clipped by 0 bases and J by 2 bases, with 11 bases between them. Germline-derived CDR1 and CDR2 are LNHNV and YYDKDF (reference sequence). This CDR3 spans 16 amino acids.

The V call is TRBV28, the J call TRBJ2-2, with 10 bases aligning to TRBD1. V was pared by 2 bases and J by 4 bases, with 7 bases of the junction left unmatched. The V gene's germline CDR1 is MDHEN and CDR2 SYDVKM. The CDR3 is made up of 17 amino acids. CDR3 amino acids: CASSLDTGTGVTGELFF. The DNA for the CDR3 is TGTGCCAGCAGTTTAGACACCGGGACAGGGGTCACCGGGGAGCTGTTTTTT.

The chain couples TRBV7-3 to TRBJ2-5; D gene uncertain. The CDR3 is 14 residues long. Trimming stripped 5 bases from V and 7 bases from J, with 17 bases between. Germline V gene data show CDR1 as SGHTA and CDR2 as FQGTGA. The CDR3 bases are TGTGCCAGCAGCCCCTCTGATGGTGTCGGGACCCAGTACTTC. Encoded protein: CASSPSDGVGTQYF.

The chain carries TRBV6-6 and TRBJ1-1; a possible D gene is TRBD1 (5 bases). The CDR3 is 15 residues long. V was pared by 6 bases and J by 1 base, with 15 bases between. The V gene's germline CDR1 is MNHNY and CDR2 SVGAGI (reference sequence). CDR3 protein: CASRNGQGSNTEAFF. The CDR3 nucleotides read TGTGCCAGCAGAAACGGACAAGGATCGAACACTGAAGCTTTCTTT.

This chain joins TRBV5-6 and TRBJ2-5, with TRBD2 matching over 8 bases. Germline CDR1 and CDR2: SGHDT and YYEEEE. The CDR3 contains 16 residues. V lost 0 bases and J lost 5; bases outside the gene matches: 9. DNA for the CDR3: TGTGCCAGCAGCTTGGGGGGCGGGGGGATCTCGGAGACCCAGTACTTC. It codes for CASSLGGGGISETQYF.

V usage is TRBV7-2 and J usage is TRBJ1-5, with D possibly being TRBD1 (5 bases). Germline CDR1 is SGHTA and CDR2 is FQGNSA. The CDR3 is 13 residues long. Trimming shortened V by 5 bases and J by 9 bases, and 14 bases separated the two germline ends. The CDR3 here is CASSLPPGGPQHF. The CDR3 region has the DNA TGTGCCAGCAGCCTACCCCCGGGGGGGCCCCAGCATTTT.

The V gene is TRBV10-3, the J gene TRBJ1-1, with D unresolved. The CDR3 consists of 13 residues. CDR1 and CDR2 (germline): ENHRY, SYGVKD. V was trimmed by 1 base and J by 1 base, leaving 4 bases between them. The DNA of the CDR3 is TGTGCCATCAGTGAGTGGCAGAACACTGAAGCTTTCTTT. Residues: CAISEWQNTEAFF.

This chain uses TRBV30 with TRBJ2-4, with D perhaps matching TRBD1 (5 bases). The germline CDR1 and CDR2 sequences are GTSNPN and SVGIG (reference sequence). V lost 3 bases, J lost 7 bases, and 10 bases lay in between. The CDR3 consists of 12 residues. The CDR3 loop reads CAWSAGLNIQYF. CDR3 bases: TGTGCCTGGAGCGCAGGGTTGAACATTCAGTACTTC.